This T cell receptor (beta chain) was identified in a study of beta chain features in type 1 diabetes. Ten or more counts support this clone. What it recognizes is unknown. Study conclusions and caveats: Within each of all four CD4+ subsets, Type 1 diabetes patients had TCRB CDR3s that were moderately but significantly shorter.

The authors reverse transcribed all of the isolated RNA, so sequencing captured expressed TCRB transcripts. Sequencing was performed with immunoSEQ multiplex PCR; in TCRdb, only in-frame clones are kept and a portion is missing. This repertoire shows 300,000 to 450,000 clones, 8.5% to 10% found once; its top ten account for roughly 0.6%. The sequence was obtained from a man younger than 40 with type 1 diabetes. Sample: central memory CD4+ T cells from blood.

CDR3 in amino acids: CASSQTGDSADTQYF. The CDR3 DNA sequence: TGTGCCAGCAGCCAAACAGGGGATTCGGCCGATACGCAGTATTTT. The chain recombines TRBV11-2 with TRBJ2-3; TRBD1 aligns across 7 bases. V shed 5 bases and J 6 bases; nucleotides not matched to a gene: 11. This CDR3 is built from 15 residues. Germline assignment: CDR1 SGHAT and CDR2 FQNNGV.